These T cell receptor beta chains were read from a single sample in a study of T cell responses to AZD1222 COVID-19 vaccine. Repertoires were generated with immunoSEQ multiplex PCR, while TCRdb's copy carries only in-frame clones and drops some. The data show around 150,000 clones, just over 90% seen once. The sequences come from peripheral blood, collected 28 days after the second AZD1222 dose. These receptors were taken from an adult who received the AZD1222 COVID-19 vaccine. CDR3s include the opening cysteine and the closing phenylalanine or tryptophan. The D gene is left open where the match is weak. Part of the rows lack a size; the others show once, few, many or a class for expanded clones.

J	D	size	length	V	DNA	CDR3
TRBJ2-2	TRBD2	NA	17	TRBV11-2	TGTGCCAGCAGCTCAGGCGGGCTAGCGGGAGGAACCGGGGAGCTGTTTTTT	CASSSGGLAGGTGELFF
TRBJ1-2	NA	NA	15	TRBV6-6	TGTGCCAGCAGTTACGGGGAAGGGGCAGGGGTTGGCTACACCTTC	CASSYGEGAGVGYTF
TRBJ1-5	NA	NA	15	TRBV19	TGTGCCAGTACCCGAGGACAGAAGGGTGATCAGCCCCAGCATTTT	CASTRGQKGDQPQHF
TRBJ1-2	NA	NA	12	TRBV3-1/TRBV3-2	TGTGCCAGCAGTAGTCAGACCTATGGCTACACCTTC	CASSSQTYGYTF
TRBJ1-2	TRBD1	NA	12	TRBV9	TGTGCCAGCAGGGGACAGAACTATGGCTACACCTTC	CASRGQNYGYTF
TRBJ1-2	NA	NA	15	TRBV4-1	TGCGCCAGCAGCCACCCCGGGAGGCAGTACTATGGCTACACCTTC	CASSHPGRQYYGYTF
TRBJ1-6	TRBD1	NA	16	TRBV7-2	TGTGCCAGCAGCTTCCTGGGACAGGGAAATAATTCACCCCTCCACTTT	CASSFLGQGNNSPLHF
TRBJ2-3	NA	NA	13	TRBV15	TGTGCCACCAGCAGCCGGGCCCCAGATACGCAGTATTTT	CATSSRAPDTQYF
TRBJ2-2	TRBD2	NA	14	TRBV6-4	TGTGCCAGCAGTCAGGGACTAGCGACCGGGGAGCTGTTTTTT	CASSQGLATGELFF
TRBJ1-2	TRBD1	NA	15	TRBV25-1	TGTGCCAGCAGTGAAGGCGGGACAGGGGGCCTAGGCTACACCTTC	CASSEGGTGGLGYTF
TRBJ1-1	NA	NA	14	TRBV9	TGTGCCAGCAGCGTAGGTTTGGTGGGAACTGAAGCTTTCTTT	CASSVGLVGTEAFF
TRBJ1-6	NA	once	18	TRBV18	TGTGCCAGCTCCCAAGGACAGCCGATGAGCTCCTATAATTCACCCCTCCACTTT	CASSQGQPMSSYNSPLHF
TRBJ2-1	NA	NA	13	TRBV11-2	TGTGCCAGCAGCTTAGTTCGGGGAAATGAGCAGTTCTTC	CASSLVRGNEQFF
TRBJ1-4	NA	NA	12	TRBV2	TGTGCCAGCAGACAGATGAATGAAAAACTGTTTTTT	CASRQMNEKLFF
TRBJ2-1	TRBD1	NA	13	TRBV29-1	TGCAGGGCCGGGACAGGATTATACAATGAGCAGTTCTTC	CRAGTGLYNEQFF
TRBJ1-3	NA	NA	14	TRBV11-2	TGTGCCAGCAGCGCAGGGGCGCTTGGAAACACCATATATTTT	CASSAGALGNTIYF
TRBJ1-3	TRBD1	NA	15	TRBV5-1	TGCGCCAGCAGTCCGGACAGGGGATCTGGAAACACCATATATTTT	CASSPDRGSGNTIYF
TRBJ1-2	NA	NA	15	TRBV27	TGTGCCAGCAGTTTCTTAACTGAAGTTAACTATGGCTACACCTTC	CASSFLTEVNYGYTF
TRBJ2-5	TRBD1	NA	13	TRBV6-5	TGTGCCAGCAAGGCAGGGGGTCGAGAGACCCAGTACTTC	CASKAGGRETQYF
TRBJ1-2	TRBD1	NA	14	TRBV7-2	TGTGCCAGCAGCTTGACAGGGGTCCACTATGGCTACACCTTC	CASSLTGVHYGYTF
TRBJ1-2	NA	NA	14	TRBV6-1	TGTGCCAGCAGTGAAGAGAATCGTAACTATGGCTACACCTTC	CASSEENRNYGYTF
TRBJ1-4	NA	NA	15	TRBV5-5	TGTGCCAGCAGCTTGGCCCCAGGGTCTTATGAAAAACTGTTTTTT	CASSLAPGSYEKLFF
TRBJ2-3	TRBD2	NA	15	TRBV4-1	TGCGCCAGCAGCCAAGGGGCGGGAGCTATAGATACGCAGTATTTT	CASSQGAGAIDTQYF
TRBJ2-1	TRBD1	NA	17	TRBV11-2	TGTGCCAGCAGCTTACCCCGAGACAGGGACCCCTACAATGAGCAGTTCTTC	CASSLPRDRDPYNEQFF
TRBJ2-7	NA	NA	13	TRBV11-3	TGTGCCAGCAGCTTGTCGGGGGCCTACGAGCAGTACTTC	CASSLSGAYEQYF
TRBJ1-4	NA	NA	19	TRBV7-9	TGTGCCAGCAGCTTAGGTCAAGTCCGGCAGGGCAGGACTAATGAAAAACTGTTTTTT	CASSLGQVRQGRTNEKLFF
TRBJ2-7	NA	NA	14	TRBV7-8	TGTGCCAGCAGCTTACCCACCGGAACCTACGAGCAGTACTTC	CASSLPTGTYEQYF
TRBJ1-6	NA	NA	8	TRBV7-6	TGTGCCAGCAGCTCGGCCCCCTTT	CASSSAPF
TRBJ2-7	NA	NA	13	TRBV7-9	TGTGCCAGCAGCCCACGGGAAAGCTACGAGCAGTACTTC	CASSPRESYEQYF
TRBJ1-5	NA	once	15	TRBV7-2	TGTGCCAGCAGCCCTAGGGCGGGACCCAATCAGCCCCAGCATTTT	CASSPRAGPNQPQHF
TRBJ2-7	TRBD2	NA	15	TRBV10-2	TGCGCCAGCAGTTCCCCTAGCGGGGCAACCTACGAGCAGTACTTC	CASSSPSGATYEQYF
TRBJ2-3	TRBD1	NA	16	TRBV6-4	TGTGCCAGCAGCGAAGGACAGGTTTTTCGCACAGATACGCAGTATTTT	CASSEGQVFRTDTQYF
TRBJ1-1	NA	NA	14	TRBV6-5	TGTGCCAGCACCCCGGGACTGGGGAACACTGAAGCTTTCTTT	CASTPGLGNTEAFF
TRBJ1-2	NA	NA	16	TRBV14	TGTGCCAGCAGCCAAGAAGTATTGGGGTTTTCCTATGGCTACACCTTC	CASSQEVLGFSYGYTF
TRBJ1-1	NA	NA	15	TRBV9	TGTGCCAGCAGCCCCCGACAGAGCCAAAGGTCTGAAGCTTTCTTT	CASSPRQSQRSEAFF
TRBJ2-7	NA	NA	15	TRBV3-1/TRBV3-2	TGTGCCAGCAGCCAAGATCCCGGGCCATCCTACGAGCAGTACTTC	CASSQDPGPSYEQYF
TRBJ1-5	NA	NA	16	TRBV4-1	TGCGCCAGCAGCCAAACGGGGATGGGGTTTAATCAGCCCCAGCATTTT	CASSQTGMGFNQPQHF
TRBJ2-7	NA	NA	14	TRBV6-6	TGTGCCAGCAGTTACTTCCGGGACACTTACGAGCAGTACTTC	CASSYFRDTYEQYF
TRBJ2-7	NA	NA	15	TRBV7-6	TGTGCCAGCAGCTCGGGGCCAGGGGACTCTTACGAGCAGTACTTC	CASSSGPGDSYEQYF
TRBJ2-7	NA	NA	13	TRBV28	TGTGCCAGCAGTTTGTCAGGGGTCTACGAGCAGTACTTC	CASSLSGVYEQYF
TRBJ2-7	NA	NA	12	TRBV7-2	TGTGCCAGCAGCTTACAAGACGACGAGCAGTACTTC	CASSLQDDEQYF
TRBJ2-5	TRBD1	NA	13	TRBV5-8	TGTGCCAGCAGCTCGACAGGGCCAGAGACCCAGTACTTC	CASSSTGPETQYF
TRBJ2-1	NA	NA	15	TRBV6-1	TGTGCCAGCAGTGAATTAGGGGGCTCCTACAATGAGCAGTTCTTC	CASSELGGSYNEQFF
TRBJ1-2	NA	few	14	TRBV29-1	TGCAGTGCCACCGGGCAGCCCAGTTCCTATGGCTACACCTTC	CSATGQPSSYGYTF
TRBJ1-5	TRBD1	NA	13	TRBV12-3/TRBV12-4	TGTGCCAGCAGTCGAAATCGACAGGGCTTCCAGCATTTT	CASSRNRQGFQHF
TRBJ1-3	NA	NA	16	TRBV24-1	TGTGCCACCAGTGATCTACCCGGGGCGAAAGGAAACACCATATATTTT	CATSDLPGAKGNTIYF
TRBJ1-2	NA	NA	16	TRBV6-1	TGTGCCAGCAGTGAAGGATCCCCAGGGGTATTTGAAGGCTACACCTTC	CASSEGSPGVFEGYTF
TRBJ1-5	TRBD1	NA	15	TRBV7-2	TGTGCCAGCAGCCCCGGGACAGGGGGTAGACAGCCCCAGCATTTT	CASSPGTGGRQPQHF
TRBJ2-5	TRBD1	once	16	TRBV9	TGTGCCAGCAGCAAAGGCGGTAGGACAGGGTGGGAGACCCAGTACTTC	CASSKGGRTGWETQYF
TRBJ2-3	NA	NA	16	TRBV5-8	TGTGCCAGCAGCCGAGGGGGTCCCACCTTGACAGATACGCAGTATTTT	CASSRGGPTLTDTQYF
TRBJ1-1	TRBD1	NA	15	TRBV7-9	TGTGCCAGCAGCCCTAGACAGGGAGGGGACACTGAAGCTTTCTTT	CASSPRQGGDTEAFF
TRBJ2-7	TRBD1	NA	14	TRBV2	TGTGCCAGCAGGGAGACAGGGGAAACCTACGAGCAGTACTTC	CASRETGETYEQYF
TRBJ1-2	TRBD1	NA	15	TRBV6-5	TGTGCCAGCAGACCACAGGGGACGGCTAACTATGGCTACACCTTC	CASRPQGTANYGYTF